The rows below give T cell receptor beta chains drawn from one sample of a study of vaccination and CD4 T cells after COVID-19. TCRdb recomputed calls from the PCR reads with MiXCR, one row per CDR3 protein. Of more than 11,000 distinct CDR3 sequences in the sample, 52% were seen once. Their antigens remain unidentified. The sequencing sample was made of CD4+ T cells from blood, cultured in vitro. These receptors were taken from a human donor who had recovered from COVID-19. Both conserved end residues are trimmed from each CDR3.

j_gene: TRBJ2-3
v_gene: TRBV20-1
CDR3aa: SARVAGGFINFGDTQY

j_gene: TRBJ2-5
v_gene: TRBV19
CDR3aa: ASSPTVDRMYQETQY

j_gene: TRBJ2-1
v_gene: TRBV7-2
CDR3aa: ASSKARGNNEQF

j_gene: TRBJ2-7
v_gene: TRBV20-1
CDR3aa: SASRWADGRYEQY

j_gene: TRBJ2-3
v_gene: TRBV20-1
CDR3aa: SARAYGAGVSTDTQY

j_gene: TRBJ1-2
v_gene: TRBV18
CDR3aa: ASSTDQLGYT

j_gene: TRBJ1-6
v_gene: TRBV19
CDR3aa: ASRPGDNSPLH

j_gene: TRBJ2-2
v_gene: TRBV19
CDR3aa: ASSFGPANTGELF

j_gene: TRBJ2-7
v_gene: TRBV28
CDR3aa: ASSLLQYEQY

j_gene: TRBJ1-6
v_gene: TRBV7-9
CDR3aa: ASSLGGTERNSPLH

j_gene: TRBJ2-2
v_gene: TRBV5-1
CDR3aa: ASSIPGRDTGELF

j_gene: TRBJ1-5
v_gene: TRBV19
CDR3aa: ASSAGARDFGTQPQH

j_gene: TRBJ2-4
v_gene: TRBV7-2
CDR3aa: ASSLVSAGGPKNIQY

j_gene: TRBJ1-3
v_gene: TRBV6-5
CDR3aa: ASSYSSAGVGNTIY

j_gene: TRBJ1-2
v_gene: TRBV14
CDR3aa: ASSQGARYGYT

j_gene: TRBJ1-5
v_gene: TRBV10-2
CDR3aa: ASSESESGNQPQH

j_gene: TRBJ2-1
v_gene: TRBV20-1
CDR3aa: SASAEGRETYNEQF

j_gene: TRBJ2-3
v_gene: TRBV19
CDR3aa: ASSIVTSTDTQY

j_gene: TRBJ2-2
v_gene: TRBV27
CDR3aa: ASSLTGAATGELF

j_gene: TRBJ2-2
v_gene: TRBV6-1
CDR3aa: ASSSPNTGELF

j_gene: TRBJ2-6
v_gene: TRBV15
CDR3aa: ATSRGRAGVGSGANVLT

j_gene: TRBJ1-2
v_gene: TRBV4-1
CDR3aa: ASSPLGEIYGYT

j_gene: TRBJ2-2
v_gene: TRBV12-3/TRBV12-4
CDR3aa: ASQPGHDTGELF

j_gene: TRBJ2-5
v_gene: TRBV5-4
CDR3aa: ASSLQNTIGTEY

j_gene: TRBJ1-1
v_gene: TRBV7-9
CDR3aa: AGTRATVFGAF

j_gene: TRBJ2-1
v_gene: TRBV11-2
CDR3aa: ASGGLAGLNEQF

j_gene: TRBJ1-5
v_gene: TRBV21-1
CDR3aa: ASSPLNNQPQH

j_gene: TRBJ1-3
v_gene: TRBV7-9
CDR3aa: ASSSTGDAIY

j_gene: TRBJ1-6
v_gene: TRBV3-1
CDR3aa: ASTQRGRQSYNSPLH

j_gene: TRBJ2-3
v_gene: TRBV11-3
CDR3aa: ASSLGQGSSGRGADTQY

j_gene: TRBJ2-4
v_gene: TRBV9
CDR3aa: ASRDSGGRKNIQY

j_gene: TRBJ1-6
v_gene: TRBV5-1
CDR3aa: ASSLVGGPNSPLH

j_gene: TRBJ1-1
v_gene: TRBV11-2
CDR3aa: ASSLVGGQNTEAF

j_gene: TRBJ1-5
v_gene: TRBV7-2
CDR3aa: ASSYRGEGQPQH

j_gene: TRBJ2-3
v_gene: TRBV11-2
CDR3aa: ASSLVGAGLDTQY

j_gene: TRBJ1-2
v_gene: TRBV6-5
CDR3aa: ASSYSGDWGGYT

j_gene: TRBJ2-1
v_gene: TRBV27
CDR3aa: ASSLSGTSVRVQF

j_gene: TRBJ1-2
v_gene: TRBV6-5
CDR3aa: ASSYSTGVRGYT

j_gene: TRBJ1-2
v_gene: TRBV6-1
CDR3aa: ASRRAGDSTNYGYT

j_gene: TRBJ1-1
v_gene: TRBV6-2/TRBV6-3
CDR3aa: ASSSNGQLNTEAF

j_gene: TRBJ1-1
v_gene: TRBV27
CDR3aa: ASSLYAGQHMNTEAF

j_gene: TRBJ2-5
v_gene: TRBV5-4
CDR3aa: ASSFISGGEGETQY

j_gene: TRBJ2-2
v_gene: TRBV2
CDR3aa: ASRRSGGENTGELF

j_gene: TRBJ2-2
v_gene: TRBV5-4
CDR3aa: ASSLVSTGELF

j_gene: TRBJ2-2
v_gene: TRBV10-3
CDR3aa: AITGRNTGELF

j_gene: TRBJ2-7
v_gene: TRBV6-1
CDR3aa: ASTPGTSGGHSYEQY

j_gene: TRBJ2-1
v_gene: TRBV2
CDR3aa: ASSGTSGIDEQF

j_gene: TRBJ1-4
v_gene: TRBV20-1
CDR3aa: SAQGGAGEKLF

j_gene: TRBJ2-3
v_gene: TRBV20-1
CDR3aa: SARLADTQY